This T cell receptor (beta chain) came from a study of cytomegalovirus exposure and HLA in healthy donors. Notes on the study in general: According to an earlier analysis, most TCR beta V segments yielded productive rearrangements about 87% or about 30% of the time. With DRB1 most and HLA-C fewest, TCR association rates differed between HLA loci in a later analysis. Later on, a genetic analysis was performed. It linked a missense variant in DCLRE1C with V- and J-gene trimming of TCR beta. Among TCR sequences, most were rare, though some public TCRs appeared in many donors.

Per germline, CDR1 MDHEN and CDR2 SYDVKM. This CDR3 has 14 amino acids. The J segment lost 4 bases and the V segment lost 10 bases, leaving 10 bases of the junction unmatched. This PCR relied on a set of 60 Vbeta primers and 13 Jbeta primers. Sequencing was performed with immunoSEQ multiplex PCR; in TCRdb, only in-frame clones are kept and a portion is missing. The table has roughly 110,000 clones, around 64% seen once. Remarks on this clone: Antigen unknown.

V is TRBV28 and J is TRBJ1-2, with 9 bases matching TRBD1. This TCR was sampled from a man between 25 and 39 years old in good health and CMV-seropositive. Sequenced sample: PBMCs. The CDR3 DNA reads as TGTGCCACCTTGGGACAGGGAGCAGTCTATGGCTACACCTTC. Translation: CATLGQGAVYGYTF.